One sample yielded the 16 T cell receptor beta chains listed below, sequenced in a study of graft-versus-host responses after intestinal transplantation. Clones were sequenced by immunoSEQ multiplex PCR, and TCRdb holds only the in-frame ones, with some missing. The table records some 69,000 clones, over 85% of them present only once. Sequencing was performed on bone marrow, taken 734 days after intestinal transplantation. These receptors were collected from a human patient who received an intestinal transplant, so some T cells may come from the graft donor.

The chain employs TRBV5-6 and TRBJ2-3, with TRBD1 matching 8 bases. V lost 4 bases and J lost 3; bases outside the gene matches: 13. CDR1 SGHDT and CDR2 YYEEEE come from the germline V gene. This CDR3 comprises 17 residues. The DNA of the CDR3 is TGTGCCAGCAGCCATTCTCCGGGACAGGATTTTACAGATACGCAGTATTTT. It encodes CASSHSPGQDFTDTQYF.

The chain joins TRBV25-1 to TRBJ1-1, with D unclear. Germline V gene lookup returns CDR1 MGHDK and CDR2 SYGVNS. Trimming took 1 base from V and 3 from J, leaving 12 bases between them. This CDR3 has 15 residues. The CDR3 region is CASSEWGGKYTEAFF. Here the CDR3 DNA reads TGTGCCAGCAGTGAATGGGGAGGGAAGTACACTGAAGCTTTCTTT.

This chain uses TRBV10-3 with TRBJ2-5; the match to TRBD1 covers 10 bases. The CDR3 has 15 residues. V was pared by 4 bases and J by 5 bases, with 7 bases of the junction left unmatched. Per the germline V gene, CDR1 is ENHRY and CDR2 is SYGVKD. The CDR3 coding sequence is TGTGCCATCAGTGCAGGACAGGGGGATGCGGAGACCCAGTACTTC. This encodes CAISAGQGDAETQYF.

V is TRBV29-1 and J is TRBJ1-2; possibly TRBD1 for D (5 bases). The CDR3 extends over 13 amino acids. Trimming cost V 4 bases and J 1 base, with 10 bases left between them. Germline CDR1 reads SQVTM; CDR2 reads ANQGSEA. The CDR3 DNA follows: TGCAGCGTTGTACAGGCCCATAACTATGGCTACACCTTC. Its translation: CSVVQAHNYGYTF.

This chain links TRBV9 with TRBJ1-1; no reliable D call. There are 14 residues in the CDR3. The germline gives CDR1 SGDLS, CDR2 YYNGEE. Deletions cut 1 base from V and 2 bases from J, with 9 bases between. The CDR3 loop is CASSVSLGNTEAFF. The CDR3 nucleotides are TGTGCCAGCAGCGTATCTCTGGGCAACACTGAAGCTTTCTTT.

This chain connects TRBV5-1 to TRBJ2-5; 10 bases are shared with TRBD1. V shed 3 bases and J 4 bases; nucleotides not matched to a gene: 6. This CDR3 has 15 residues. Looked up from germline, CDR1 is SGHRS and CDR2 is YFSETQ. The CDR3, as DNA: TGCGCCAGCAGCTCGGGGACAGGGGCGCGAGAGACCCAGTACTTC. Residues: CASSSGTGARETQYF. The full variable domain, in which reference TRBV5-1 and TRBJ2-5 provide the parts outside the CDR3, is KAGVTQTPRYLIKTRGQQVTLSCSPISGHRSVSWYQQTPGQGLQFLFEYFSETQRNKGNFPGRFSGRQFSNSRSEMNVSTLELGDSALYLCASSSGTGARETQYFGPGTRLLVL.

V and J are TRBV7-6 and TRBJ2-1; 9 bases fit TRBD2. With 1 base clipped from V and 7 bases from J, the junction kept 2 bases outside the gene matches. Germline-derived CDR1 and CDR2 are SGHVS and FNYEAQ. The CDR3 consists of 14 residues. CDR3 DNA: TGTGCCAGCAGCTTAGAGCGGGGGGCAAATGAGCAGTTCTTC. This sequence encodes CASSLERGANEQFF. The variable domain in full, completed from reference TRBV7-6 and TRBJ2-1, reads GAGVSQSPRYKVTKRGQDVALRCDPISGHVSLYWYRQALGQGPEFLTYFNYEAQQDKSGLPNDRFSAERPEGSISTLTIQRTEQRDSAMYRCASSLERGANEQFFGPGTRLTVL.

The rearrangement links TRBV25-1 to TRBJ1-2, with D perhaps TRBD1 (5 bases). CDR1 and CDR2 (germline): MGHDK, SYGVNS. V dropped 6 bases and J dropped 3 bases, with 20 bases sitting between them. The CDR3 loop spans 16 amino acids. The CDR3 DNA follows: TGTGCCAGCAGCGGAATTGGAGGGGCAGGTCACTATGGCTACACCTTC. As protein: CASSGIGGAGHYGYTF.

Written as DNA, the CDR3 is TGTGCCAGCAGTTTTTTAGGGAGTCGGGTCTATGGCTACACCTTC. This codes for CASSFLGSRVYGYTF. The chain carries TRBV28 and TRBJ1-2; D gene unclear. The CDR3 extends over 15 amino acids. Trimming cost V 3 bases and J 4 bases, with 15 bases left between them. Per germline, CDR1 MDHEN and CDR2 SYDVKM.

This clone was recorded once. The V call is TRBV5-1, the J call TRBJ2-7; TRBD2 matches 12 bases. Germline-derived CDR1 and CDR2 are SGHRS and YFSETQ. The CDR3 loop spans 16 amino acids. The V and J ends lost 1 base and 3 bases, in that order; junction bases with no gene match: 5. CDR3 region: CASSLRLAGGNYEQYF. The CDR3 coding sequence is TGCGCCAGCAGCTTGAGGCTAGCGGGAGGGAACTACGAGCAGTACTTC. The full variable domain, its missing parts supplied by reference TRBV5-1 and TRBJ2-7, is KAGVTQTPRYLIKTRGQQVTLSCSPISGHRSVSWYQQTPGQGLQFLFEYFSETQRNKGNFPGRFSGRQFSNSRSEMNVSTLELGDSALYLCASSLRLAGGNYEQYFGPGTRLTVT.

V is TRBV5-1 and J is TRBJ2-3; D unresolved. This CDR3 has 14 amino acids. Trimming cost V 2 bases and J 3 bases, with 10 bases left between them. The germline gives CDR1 SGHRS, CDR2 YFSETQ. The CDR3 DNA is TGCGCCAGCAGCTTTGAGGCCTGGACAGATACGCAGTATTTT. Translated: CASSFEAWTDTQYF.

The V and J genes are TRBV6-5 and TRBJ2-1, with D unresolved. Germline V gene lookup returns CDR1 MNHEY and CDR2 SVGAGI. This CDR3 region has 14 residues. The V and J ends lost 9 bases and 0 bases respectively, with 12 bases between them. As DNA, the CDR3 is TGTGCCAGAAGACCGACGGGCTCCTACAATGAGCAGTTCTTC. The encoded protein is CARRPTGSYNEQFF.

This clone was counted a few times. One end of the junction is discordant with germline, which a read error may explain. This chain connects TRBV9 to TRBJ1-1; weak D call: TRBD1 (6 bases). This CDR3 contains 13 residues. Per the germline V gene, CDR1 is SGDLS and CDR2 is YYNGEE. CDR3 loop: CASSVGGQTSQAF. CDR3 nucleotides: TGTGCCAGCAGCGTAGGGGGACAAACATCCCAGGCCTTT.

V and J are TRBV11-3 and TRBJ1-1; TRBD1 matches at 10 bases. Germline values: CDR1 SGHNT, CDR2 YENEEA. CDR3 length: 12 amino acids. J gave up 10 bases and V 6 bases, and 5 bases lay outside the gene matches. The CDR3 protein is CASSSDRGVAFF. The DNA of the CDR3 is TGTGCCAGCAGTTCGGACAGGGGGGTAGCTTTCTTT.

The chain links TRBV6-5 to TRBJ2-2; the D gene is possibly TRBD2 (5 bases). The CDR3 length is 14 residues. V lost 0 bases, J lost 5 bases, and 7 bases lay in between. CDR1 is MNHEY and CDR2 is SVGAGI in the germline V gene. CDR3 region: CASSYSPGTGELFF. CDR3 bases: TGTGCCAGCAGTTACTCTCCGGGGACCGGGGAGCTGTTTTTT.

The sample holds one count of this clone. This chain uses TRBV6-5 with TRBJ2-7, with TRBD1 matching over 7 bases. The CDR3 has 13 residues. Germline V gene sequence: CDR1 MNHEY, CDR2 SVGAGI. The V segment lost 8 bases and the J segment 7 bases; nucleotides outside the gene matches: 11. CDR3 sequence (DNA): TGTGCCAGCTCAGTGACAGGGTCCGCGGAGCAGTACTTC. Its protein is CASSVTGSAEQYF.